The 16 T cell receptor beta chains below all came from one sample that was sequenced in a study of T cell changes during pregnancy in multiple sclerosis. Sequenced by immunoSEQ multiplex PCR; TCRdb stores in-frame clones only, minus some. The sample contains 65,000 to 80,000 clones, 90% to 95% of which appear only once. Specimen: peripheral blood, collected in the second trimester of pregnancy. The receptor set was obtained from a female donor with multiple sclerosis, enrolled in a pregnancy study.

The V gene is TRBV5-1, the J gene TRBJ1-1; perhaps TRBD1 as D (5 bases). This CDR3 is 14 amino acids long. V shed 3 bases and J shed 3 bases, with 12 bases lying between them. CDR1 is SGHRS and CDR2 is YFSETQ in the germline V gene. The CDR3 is CASSSWGGDTEAFF. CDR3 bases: TGCGCCAGCAGCTCCTGGGGAGGGGACACTGAAGCTTTCTTT.

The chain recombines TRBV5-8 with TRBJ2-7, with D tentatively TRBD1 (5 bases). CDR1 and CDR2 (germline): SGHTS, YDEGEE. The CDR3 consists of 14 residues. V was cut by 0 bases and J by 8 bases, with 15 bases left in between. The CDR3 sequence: CASSLDRSGRQQYF. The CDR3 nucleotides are TGTGCCAGCAGCTTGGACAGGTCCGGTCGTCAGCAGTACTTC.

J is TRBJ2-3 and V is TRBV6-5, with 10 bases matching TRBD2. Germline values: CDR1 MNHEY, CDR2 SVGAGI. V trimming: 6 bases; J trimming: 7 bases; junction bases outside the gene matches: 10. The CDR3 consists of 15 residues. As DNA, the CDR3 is TGTGCCAGCAGGGCAAGCGGGGGGGCCGAAAATACGCAGTATTTT. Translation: CASRASGGAENTQYF.

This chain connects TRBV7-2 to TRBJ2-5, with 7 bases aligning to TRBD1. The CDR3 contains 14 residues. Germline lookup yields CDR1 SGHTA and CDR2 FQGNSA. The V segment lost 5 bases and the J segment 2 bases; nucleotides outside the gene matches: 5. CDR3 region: CASSRDRAQETQYF. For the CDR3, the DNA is TGTGCCAGCAGCCGAGACAGGGCACAAGAGACCCAGTACTTC.

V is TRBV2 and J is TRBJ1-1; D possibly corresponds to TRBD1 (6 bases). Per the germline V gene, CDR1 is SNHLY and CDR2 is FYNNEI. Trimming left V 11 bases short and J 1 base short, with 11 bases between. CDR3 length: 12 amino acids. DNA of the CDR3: TGTGCCGGAAAGACAGGGAACACTGAAGCTTTCTTT. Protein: CAGKTGNTEAFF.

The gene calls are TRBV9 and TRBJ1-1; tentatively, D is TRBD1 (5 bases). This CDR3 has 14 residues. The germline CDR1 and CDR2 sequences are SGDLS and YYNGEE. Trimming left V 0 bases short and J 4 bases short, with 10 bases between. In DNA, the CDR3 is TGTGCCAGCAGCGTAGATCCGGGGGGCACTGAAGCTTTCTTT. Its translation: CASSVDPGGTEAFF.

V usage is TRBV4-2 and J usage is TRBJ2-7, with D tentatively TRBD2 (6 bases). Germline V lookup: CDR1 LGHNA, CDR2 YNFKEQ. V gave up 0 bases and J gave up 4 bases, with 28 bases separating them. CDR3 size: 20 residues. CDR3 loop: CASSQESSPRESSREYEQYF. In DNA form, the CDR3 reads TGTGCCAGCAGCCAAGAGAGTTCCCCCCGGGAGTCTAGCAGAGAATACGAGCAGTACTTC.

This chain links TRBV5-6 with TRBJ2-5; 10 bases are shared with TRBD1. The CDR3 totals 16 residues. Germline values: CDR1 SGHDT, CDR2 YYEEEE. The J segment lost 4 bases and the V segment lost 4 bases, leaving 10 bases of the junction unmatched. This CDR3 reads CASSHPPGDRGETQYF. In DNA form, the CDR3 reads TGTGCCAGCAGCCACCCGCCGGGGGACAGGGGAGAGACCCAGTACTTC.

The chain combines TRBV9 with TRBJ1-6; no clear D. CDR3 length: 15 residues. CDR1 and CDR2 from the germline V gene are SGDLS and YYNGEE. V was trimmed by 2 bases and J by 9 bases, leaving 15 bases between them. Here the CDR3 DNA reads TGTGCCAGCAGCGTGGTACAGACCCGTTTTTCACCCCTCCACTTT. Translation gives CASSVVQTRFSPLHF.

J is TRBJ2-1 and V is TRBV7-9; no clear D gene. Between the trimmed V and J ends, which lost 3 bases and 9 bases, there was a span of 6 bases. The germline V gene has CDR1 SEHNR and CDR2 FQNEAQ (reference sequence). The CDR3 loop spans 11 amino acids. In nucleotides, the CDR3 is TGTGCCAGCAGCTTGTATCCTGAGCAGTTCTTC. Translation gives CASSLYPEQFF.

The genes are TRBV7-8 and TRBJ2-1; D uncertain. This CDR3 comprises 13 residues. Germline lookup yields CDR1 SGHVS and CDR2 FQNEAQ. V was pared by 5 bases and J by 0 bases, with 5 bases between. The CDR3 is CASSLSSYNEQFF. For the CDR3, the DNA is TGTGCCAGCAGCCTTAGCTCCTACAATGAGCAGTTCTTC.

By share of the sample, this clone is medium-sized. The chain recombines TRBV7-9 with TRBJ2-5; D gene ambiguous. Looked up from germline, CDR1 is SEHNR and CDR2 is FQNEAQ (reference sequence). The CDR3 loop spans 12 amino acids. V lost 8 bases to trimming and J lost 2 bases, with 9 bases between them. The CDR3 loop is CASDGPQETQYF. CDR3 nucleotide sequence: TGTGCCAGCGATGGGCCACAAGAGACCCAGTACTTC.

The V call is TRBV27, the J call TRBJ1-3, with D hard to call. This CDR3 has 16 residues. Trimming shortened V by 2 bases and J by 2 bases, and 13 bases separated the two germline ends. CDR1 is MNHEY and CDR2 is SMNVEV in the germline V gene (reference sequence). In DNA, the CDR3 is TGTGCCAGCAGTTTAGTTTCCCCGGGAGCTGGAAACACCATATATTTT. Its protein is CASSLVSPGAGNTIYF.

DNA for the CDR3: TGTGCCAGTAGTATTATCCGACAGGGTAATCAGCCCCAGCATTTT. This gives the protein CASSIIRQGNQPQHF. V gene TRBV19 combines with J gene TRBJ1-5; 7 nucleotides agree with TRBD1. This CDR3 spans 15 amino acids. Germline CDR1 and CDR2: LNHDA and SQIVND (reference sequence). V was clipped by 3 bases and J by 4 bases; unmatched bases: 6.

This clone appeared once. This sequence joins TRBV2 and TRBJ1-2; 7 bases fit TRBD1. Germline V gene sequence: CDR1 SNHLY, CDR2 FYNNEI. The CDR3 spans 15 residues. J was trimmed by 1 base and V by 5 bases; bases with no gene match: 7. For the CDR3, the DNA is TGTGCCAGCAGTTACCAACGGACAGGTAACTATGGCTACACCTTC. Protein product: CASSYQRTGNYGYTF. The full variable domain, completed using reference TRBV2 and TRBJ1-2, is EPEVTQTPSHQVTQMGQEVILRCVPISNHLYFYWYRQILGQKVEFLVSFYNNEISEKSEIFDDQFSVERPDGSNFTLKIRSTKLEDSAMYFCASSYQRTGNYGYTFGSGTRLTVV.

CDR3 coding DNA: TGTGCCAGCAGCGCCCGCAGGGTTTATGGCTACACCTTC. This sequence encodes CASSARRVYGYTF. The rearrangement joins TRBV7-9 to TRBJ1-2, with a possible D match to TRBD1 (5 bases). The CDR3 is 13 amino acids. The V and J ends lost 5 bases and 5 bases respectively, with 12 bases between them. Per germline, CDR1 SEHNR and CDR2 FQNEAQ (reference sequence). Together with reference TRBV7-9 and TRBJ1-2, the CDR3 gives the full variable domain: DTGVSQNPRHKITKRGQNVTFRCDPISEHNRLYWYRQTLGQGPEFLTYFQNEAQLEKSRLLSDRFSAERPKGSFSTLEIQRTEQGDSAMYLCASSARRVYGYTFGSGTRLTVV.